This TCR beta chain was sequenced for a study of blood T cell repertoires in COVID-19. Repertoires were generated with immunoSEQ multiplex PCR, while TCRdb's copy carries only in-frame clones and drops some. The profile shows some 230,000 clones, around four fifths of them singletons. The V segment lost 8 bases and the J segment 5 bases; nucleotides outside the gene matches: 12. From germline, CDR1 is SGHVS and CDR2 FNYEAQ. The CDR3 is 14 residues long. This chain connects TRBV7-6 to TRBJ2-7, with TRBD1 identical over 7 bases. The specimen sequenced was peripheral blood. The origin of this receptor is a woman aged 55-75 years who had recovered from COVID-19. CDR3 DNA: TGTGCCAGCTCCATCCAGGGGGACAGCAACGAGCAGTACTTC. It codes for CASSIQGDSNEQYF.